Listed below are T cell receptor beta chains from one sample, sequenced in a study of early T cells in non-severe SARS-CoV-2 infection. TCRdb passed the 5' RACE reads through MiXCR, listing each CDR3 protein once. The table lists about 50,000 distinct CDR3 sequences, approximately 8.5% of them singletons. The sample taken for sequencing was whole blood. These receptors all stem from an adult who was a healthcare worker with PCR-confirmed SARS-CoV-2 infection or an uninfected control (not recorded which). Both conserved end residues are part of each CDR3. D genes are given only for firm matches. Only some rows state a clone size, as once, few, many or a class for expanded clones.

cdr3_aa: CATSVGANYGYTF
cdr3_nt: TGTGCCACCAGTGTAGGGGCAAACTATGGCTACACCTTC
cdr3_length: 13
clone_size: few
j_call: TRBJ1-2
d_call: -
v_call: TRBV24-1

cdr3_aa: CASSSVDGAKNIQYF
cdr3_nt: TGCGCCAGCAGCTCTGTTGACGGAGCCAAAAACATTCAGTACTTC
cdr3_length: 15
clone_size: many
j_call: TRBJ2-4
d_call: -
v_call: TRBV5-1

cdr3_aa: CASSLGDGYEQYF
cdr3_nt: TGTGCCAGCAGCTTAGGGGACGGTTACGAGCAGTACTTC
cdr3_length: 13
clone_size: many
j_call: TRBJ2-7
d_call: -
v_call: TRBV7-9

cdr3_aa: CSVVSTANEKLFF
cdr3_nt: TGCAGCGTTGTGTCTACGGCTAATGAAAAACTGTTTTTT
cdr3_length: 13
clone_size: -
j_call: TRBJ1-4
d_call: -
v_call: TRBV29-1

cdr3_aa: CASSREKGELFF
cdr3_nt: TGTGCCAGCAGTCGAGAGAAAGGGGAGCTGTTTTTT
cdr3_length: 12
clone_size: few
j_call: TRBJ2-2
d_call: -
v_call: TRBV28

cdr3_aa: CASGQGVYEKLFF
cdr3_nt: TGTGCCAGCGGACAGGGGGTGTATGAAAAACTGTTTTTT
cdr3_length: 13
clone_size: few
j_call: TRBJ1-4
d_call: TRBD1
v_call: TRBV2

cdr3_aa: CSARDQRIQYF
cdr3_nt: TGCAGTGCTAGAGATCAAAGGATCCAGTACTTC
cdr3_length: 11
clone_size: few
j_call: TRBJ2-4
d_call: -
v_call: TRBV20-1

cdr3_aa: CSALNPKRNTDTQYF
cdr3_nt: TGCAGTGCGCTAAATCCCAAACGGAACACAGATACGCAGTATTTT
cdr3_length: 15
clone_size: many
j_call: TRBJ2-3
d_call: -
v_call: TRBV20-1

cdr3_aa: CASTPLAGGAHEQYF
cdr3_nt: TGTGCCAGCACCCCACTAGCGGGAGGTGCCCACGAGCAGTACTTC
cdr3_length: 15
clone_size: -
j_call: TRBJ2-7
d_call: TRBD2
v_call: TRBV7-2

cdr3_aa: CASSIGTSSEAFF
cdr3_nt: TGTGCCAGCTCAATAGGGACTTCCTCCGAAGCTTTCTTT
cdr3_length: 13
clone_size: few
j_call: TRBJ1-1
d_call: -
v_call: TRBV18

cdr3_aa: CASSYTGGGEKLFF
cdr3_nt: TGCGCCAGCAGTTATACAGGGGGAGGTGAAAAACTGTTTTTT
cdr3_length: 14
clone_size: few
j_call: TRBJ1-4
d_call: TRBD1
v_call: TRBV10-2

cdr3_aa: CASSPGGSVKYEQYF
cdr3_nt: TGTGCCAGCAGCCCCGGCGGGTCCGTCAAATACGAGCAGTACTTC
cdr3_length: 15
clone_size: few
j_call: TRBJ2-7
d_call: -
v_call: TRBV21-1

cdr3_aa: CASAHASGRTGELFF
cdr3_nt: TGTGCCAGCGCCCATGCTAGCGGGAGGACCGGGGAGCTGTTTTTT
cdr3_length: 15
clone_size: -
j_call: TRBJ2-2
d_call: TRBD2
v_call: TRBV6-2/TRBV6-3

cdr3_aa: CASSRDQGLGDTEAFF
cdr3_nt: TGTGCCAGCAGCCGAGATCAGGGGTTGGGAGACACTGAAGCTTTCTTT
cdr3_length: 16
clone_size: -
j_call: TRBJ1-1
d_call: -
v_call: TRBV4-2